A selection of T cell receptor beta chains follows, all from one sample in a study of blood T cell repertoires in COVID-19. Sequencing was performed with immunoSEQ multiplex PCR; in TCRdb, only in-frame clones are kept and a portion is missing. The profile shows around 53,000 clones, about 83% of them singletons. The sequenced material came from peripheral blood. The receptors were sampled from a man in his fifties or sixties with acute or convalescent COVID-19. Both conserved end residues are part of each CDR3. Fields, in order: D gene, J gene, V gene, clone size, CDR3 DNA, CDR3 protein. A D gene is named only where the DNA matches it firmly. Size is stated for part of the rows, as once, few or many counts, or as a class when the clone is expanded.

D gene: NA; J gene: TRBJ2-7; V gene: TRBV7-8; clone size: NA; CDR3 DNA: TGTGCCAGCAGCTTAGTTCAGGGCCGCGAGCAGTACTTC; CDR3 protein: CASSLVQGREQYF
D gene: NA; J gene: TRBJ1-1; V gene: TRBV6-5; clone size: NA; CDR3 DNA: TGTGCCAGCAGTTCCGGACGGGGGAACACTGAAGCTTTCTTT; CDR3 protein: CASSSGRGNTEAFF
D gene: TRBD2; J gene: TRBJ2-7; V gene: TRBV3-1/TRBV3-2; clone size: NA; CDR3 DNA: TGTGCCAGCAGCTCCAGCGGGAGACTCTACGAGCAGTACTTC; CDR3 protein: CASSSSGRLYEQYF
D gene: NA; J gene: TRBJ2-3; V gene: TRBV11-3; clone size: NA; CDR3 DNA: TGTGCCAGCAGCTTAGGGCGGGGTGAGGATACGCAGTATTTT; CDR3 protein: CASSLGRGEDTQYF
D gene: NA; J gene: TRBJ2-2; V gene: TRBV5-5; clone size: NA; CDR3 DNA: TGTGCCAGCAGCTATTCGGGACTGTACACCGGGGAGCTGTTTTTT; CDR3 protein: CASSYSGLYTGELFF
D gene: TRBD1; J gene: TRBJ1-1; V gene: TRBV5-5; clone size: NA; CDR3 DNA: TGTGCCAGCACCACGGACAGGGAGGAAGCTTTCTTT; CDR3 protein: CASTTDREEAFF
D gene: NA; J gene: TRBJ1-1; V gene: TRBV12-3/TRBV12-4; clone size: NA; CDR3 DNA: TGTGCCAGCAGGAGACAGCTGAACACTGAAGCTTTCTTT; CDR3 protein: CASRRQLNTEAFF
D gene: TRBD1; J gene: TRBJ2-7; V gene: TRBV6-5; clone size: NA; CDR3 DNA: TGTGCCAGCAGTTTTGAATCAGGGGGCTACGAGCAGTACTTC; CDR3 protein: CASSFESGGYEQYF
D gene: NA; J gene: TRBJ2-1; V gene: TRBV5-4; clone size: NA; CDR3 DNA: TGTGCCAGCAGCCAGGCGGGGACCTCCTACAATGAGCAGTTCTTC; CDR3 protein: CASSQAGTSYNEQFF
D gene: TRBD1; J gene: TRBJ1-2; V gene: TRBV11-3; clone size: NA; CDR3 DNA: TGTGCCAGCAGCCTTACTGGACAGGGGCCATACGATGGCTACACCTTC; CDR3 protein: CASSLTGQGPYDGYTF
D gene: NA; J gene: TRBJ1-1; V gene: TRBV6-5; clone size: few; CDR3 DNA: TGTGCCAGCAGTTCACGGCGGGGAATGAACACTGAAGCTTTCTTT; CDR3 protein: CASSSRRGMNTEAFF
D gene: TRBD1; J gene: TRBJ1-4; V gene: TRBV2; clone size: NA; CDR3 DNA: TGTGCCAGCAGTGGTACGACAGGGACCACTGGAAAACTGTTTTTT; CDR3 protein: CASSGTTGTTGKLFF
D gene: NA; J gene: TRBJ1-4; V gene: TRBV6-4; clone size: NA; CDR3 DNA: TGTGCCAGCAGTGATTCGGGGGGCGGATTTGAAAAACTGTTTTTT; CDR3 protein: CASSDSGGGFEKLFF
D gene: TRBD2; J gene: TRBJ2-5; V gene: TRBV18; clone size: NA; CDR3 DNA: TGTGCCAGCTCACCACCGGGACTAGCGGGAGGCGAGACCCAGTACTTC; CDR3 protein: CASSPPGLAGGETQYF
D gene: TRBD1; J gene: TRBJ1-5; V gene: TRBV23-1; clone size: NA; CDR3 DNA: TGCGCCAGCAGAATCGGGACAGGGGGCAATCAGCCCCAGCATTTT; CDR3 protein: CASRIGTGGNQPQHF
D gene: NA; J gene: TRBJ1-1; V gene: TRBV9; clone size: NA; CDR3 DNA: TGTGCCAGCAGCGTATCAGCGGAAAACACTGAAGCTTTCTTT; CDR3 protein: CASSVSAENTEAFF
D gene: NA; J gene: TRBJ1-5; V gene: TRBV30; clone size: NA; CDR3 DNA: TGTGCCTGGAGTGGGCCATATAGCAATCAGCCCCAGCATTTT; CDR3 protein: CAWSGPYSNQPQHF
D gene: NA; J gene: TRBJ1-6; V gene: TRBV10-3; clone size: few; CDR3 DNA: TGTGCCATCAGTGAGTCGGGGGGGTTTAATTCACCCCTCCACTTT; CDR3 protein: CAISESGGFNSPLHF
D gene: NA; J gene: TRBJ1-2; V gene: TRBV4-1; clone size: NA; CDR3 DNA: TGCGCCAGCAGCCAAGTTGAGGGTAACTATGGCTACACCTTC; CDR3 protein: CASSQVEGNYGYTF
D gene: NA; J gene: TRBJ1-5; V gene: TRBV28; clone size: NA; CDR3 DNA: TGTGCCAGCAGTTTGAACAGGAATCAGCCCCAGCATTTT; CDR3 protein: CASSLNRNQPQHF
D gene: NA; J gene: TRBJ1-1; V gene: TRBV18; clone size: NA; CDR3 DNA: TGTGCCAGCTCACCATTGGACAGCATGAACACTGAAGCTTTCTTT; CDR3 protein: CASSPLDSMNTEAFF
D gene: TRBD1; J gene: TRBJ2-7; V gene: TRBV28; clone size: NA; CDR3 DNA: TGTGCCAGCAGTTCCTCCGGGACAGATTACGAGCAGTACTTC; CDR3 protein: CASSSSGTDYEQYF
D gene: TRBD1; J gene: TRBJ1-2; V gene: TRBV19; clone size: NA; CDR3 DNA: TGTGCCAGTAGCCCAGACAGGGGCGCAGGCTACACCTTC; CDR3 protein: CASSPDRGAGYTF
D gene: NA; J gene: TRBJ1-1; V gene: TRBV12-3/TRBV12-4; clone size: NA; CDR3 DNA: TGTGCCAGCAGCCTCCTCAGGAACACTGAAGCTTTCTTT; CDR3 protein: CASSLLRNTEAFF
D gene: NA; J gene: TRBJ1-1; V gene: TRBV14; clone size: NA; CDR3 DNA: TGTGCCAGCAGCCAAGATCTGGGGGGAATTCCCACTGAAGCTTTCTTT; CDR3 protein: CASSQDLGGIPTEAFF
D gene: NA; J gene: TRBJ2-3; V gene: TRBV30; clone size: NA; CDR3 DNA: TGTGCCTGGACACGAACCAGGAGCACAGATACGCAGTATTTT; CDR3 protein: CAWTRTRSTDTQYF
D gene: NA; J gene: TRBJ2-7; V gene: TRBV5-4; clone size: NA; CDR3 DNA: TGTGCCAGCAGCACCTCCAGCGGGTACTCCTACGAGCAGTACTTC; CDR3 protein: CASSTSSGYSYEQYF
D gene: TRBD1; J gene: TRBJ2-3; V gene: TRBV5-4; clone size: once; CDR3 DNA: TGTGCCAGCAGCTTCCGGGACAGGGGAGAAGTTACGCAGTATTTT; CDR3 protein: CASSFRDRGEVTQYF
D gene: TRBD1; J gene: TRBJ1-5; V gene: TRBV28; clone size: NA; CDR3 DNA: TGTGCCAGCAGTAGACAGGGGATTAGCAATCAGCCCCAGCATTTT; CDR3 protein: CASSRQGISNQPQHF
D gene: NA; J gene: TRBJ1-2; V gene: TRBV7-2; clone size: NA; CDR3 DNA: TGTGCCAGCAGCTTACGGACAGCCAGCTCCTATGGCTACACCTTC; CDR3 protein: CASSLRTASSYGYTF
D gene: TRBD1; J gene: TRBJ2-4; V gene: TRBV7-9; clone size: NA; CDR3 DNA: TGTGCCAGCAGCTCCTGGACAGGGGACCTAGCCAAAAACATTCAGTACTTC; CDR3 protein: CASSSWTGDLAKNIQYF
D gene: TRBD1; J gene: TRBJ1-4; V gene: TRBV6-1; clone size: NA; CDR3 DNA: TGTGCCAGCAGTGATACAGGGGGTTCTAATGAAAAACTGTTTTTT; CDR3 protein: CASSDTGGSNEKLFF
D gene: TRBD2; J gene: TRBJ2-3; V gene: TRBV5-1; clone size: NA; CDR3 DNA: TGCGCCAGCAGCTCGCGGACTAGCGGGAGGTTAGTAGGAGATACGCAGTATTTT; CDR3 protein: CASSSRTSGRLVGDTQYF
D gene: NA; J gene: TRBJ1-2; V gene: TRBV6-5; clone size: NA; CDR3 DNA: TGTGCCAGCAGCCCGCCGGGGGTCAGGGATGGCTACACCTTC; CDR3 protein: CASSPPGVRDGYTF
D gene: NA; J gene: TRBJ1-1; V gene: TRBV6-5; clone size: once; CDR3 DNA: TGTGCCAGCAGTTACTCGAACGTCCCCCGGTCTGAAGCTTTCTTT; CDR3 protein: CASSYSNVPRSEAFF
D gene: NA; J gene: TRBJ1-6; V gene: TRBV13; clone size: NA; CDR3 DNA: TGTGCCAGCAGCTTAACACAGGGTAATTCACCCCTCCACTTT; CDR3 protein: CASSLTQGNSPLHF
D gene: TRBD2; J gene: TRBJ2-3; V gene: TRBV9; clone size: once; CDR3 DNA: TGTGCCAGCAGCGTACGTGGGACTAGCGGGGGGGAGGCAGATACGCAGTATTTT; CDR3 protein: CASSVRGTSGGEADTQYF
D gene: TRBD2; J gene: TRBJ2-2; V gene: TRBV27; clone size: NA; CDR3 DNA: TGTGCCAGCAGTTTAGGGGGGGTCGGGGAGCTGTTTTTT; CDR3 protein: CASSLGGVGELFF
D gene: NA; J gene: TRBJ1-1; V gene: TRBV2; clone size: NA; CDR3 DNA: TGTGCCAGCAGTTGGGGGGAAATGAACACTGAAGCTTTCTTT; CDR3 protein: CASSWGEMNTEAFF
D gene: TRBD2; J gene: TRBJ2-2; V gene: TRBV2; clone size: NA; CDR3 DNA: TGTGCCAGCGCCTGGGGAGGGAATACCGGGGAGCTGTTTTTT; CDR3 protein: CASAWGGNTGELFF
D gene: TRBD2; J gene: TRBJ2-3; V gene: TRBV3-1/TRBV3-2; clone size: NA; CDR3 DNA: TGTGCCAGCAGCCAACGAGCGGGAGGAGGAGATACGCAGTATTTT; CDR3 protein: CASSQRAGGGDTQYF
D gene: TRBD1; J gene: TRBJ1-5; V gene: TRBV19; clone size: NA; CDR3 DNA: TGTGCCAGTAGTCCTCGGACAGGGAGAAATCAGCCCCAGCATTTT; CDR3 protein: CASSPRTGRNQPQHF
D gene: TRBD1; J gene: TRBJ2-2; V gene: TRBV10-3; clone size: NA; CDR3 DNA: TGTGCCATCAGTGGACAGGGCGCCGGGGAGCTGTTTTTT; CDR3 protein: CAISGQGAGELFF
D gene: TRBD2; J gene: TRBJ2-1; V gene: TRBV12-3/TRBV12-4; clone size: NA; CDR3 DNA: TGTGCCAGCAGCTTGACTAGCAGCAATGAGCAGTTCTTC; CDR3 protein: CASSLTSSNEQFF
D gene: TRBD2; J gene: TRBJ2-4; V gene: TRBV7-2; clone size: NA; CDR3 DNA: TGTGCCAGCAGCTTAGTCTCTCTAGCGGGAGGACCCAAAAACATTCAGTACTTC; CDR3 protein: CASSLVSLAGGPKNIQYF
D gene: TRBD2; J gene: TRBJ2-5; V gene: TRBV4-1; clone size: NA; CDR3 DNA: TGCGCCAGCAGCCAAAACCAACCAGGGCTAGCGGGGGGAAGGTCGGAGACCCAGTACTTC; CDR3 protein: CASSQNQPGLAGGRSETQYF
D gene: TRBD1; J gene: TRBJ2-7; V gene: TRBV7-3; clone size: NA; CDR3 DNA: TGTGCCAGCAGCTCCCAGGGGGCCCACGAGCAGTACTTC; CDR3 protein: CASSSQGAHEQYF
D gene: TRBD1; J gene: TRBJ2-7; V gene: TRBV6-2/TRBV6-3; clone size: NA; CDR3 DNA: TGTGCCAGCAGTTCGGGACAGGGATTCTACGAGCAGTACTTC; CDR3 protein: CASSSGQGFYEQYF
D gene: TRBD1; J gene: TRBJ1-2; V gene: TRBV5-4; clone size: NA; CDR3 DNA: TGTGCCAGCAGCGGGGGACAGGGTCTCGACTATGGCTACACCTTC; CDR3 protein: CASSGGQGLDYGYTF
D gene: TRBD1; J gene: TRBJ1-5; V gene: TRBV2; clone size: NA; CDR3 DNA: TGTGCCAGCAGTGTTTGGGCAGGTTTCCCAGGGGGTCAGCCCCAGCATTTT; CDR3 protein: CASSVWAGFPGGQPQHF
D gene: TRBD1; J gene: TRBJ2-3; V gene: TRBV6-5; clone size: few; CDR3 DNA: TGTGCCAGCAGGAAGGGACAGCGGAGAATTAATACGCAGTATTTT; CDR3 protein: CASRKGQRRINTQYF
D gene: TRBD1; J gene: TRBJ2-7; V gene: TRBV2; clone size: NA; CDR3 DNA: TGTGCCAGCAGTCAAGACAGGGTCGAGCAGTACTTC; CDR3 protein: CASSQDRVEQYF
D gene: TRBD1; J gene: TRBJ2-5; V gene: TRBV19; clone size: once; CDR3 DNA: TGTGCCAGTAGTAAAGGGGACAGGGTCGCGTTCCAAGAGACCCAGTACTTC; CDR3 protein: CASSKGDRVAFQETQYF
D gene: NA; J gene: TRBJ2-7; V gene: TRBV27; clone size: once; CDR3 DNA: TGTGCCAGCAGTACAACAGACAATTATCACGAGCAGTACTTC; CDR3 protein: CASSTTDNYHEQYF
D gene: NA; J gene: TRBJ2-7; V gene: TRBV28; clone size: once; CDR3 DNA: TGTGCCAGCAGTTTCGACGGAGCCTACGAGCAGTACTTC; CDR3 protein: CASSFDGAYEQYF
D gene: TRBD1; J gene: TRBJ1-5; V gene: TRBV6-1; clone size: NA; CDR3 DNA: TGTGCCAGCAGTGAAGCTGAGTGGGGGACAGGTCCAAATCGGGCCCAGCATTTT; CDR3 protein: CASSEAEWGTGPNRAQHF
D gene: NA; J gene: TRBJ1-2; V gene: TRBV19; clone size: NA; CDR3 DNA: TGTGCCAGTAGTATAGGGGGCACTGTCTATGGCTACACCTTC; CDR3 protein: CASSIGGTVYGYTF
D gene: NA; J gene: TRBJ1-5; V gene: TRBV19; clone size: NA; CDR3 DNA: TGTGCCAGTAGTATACAGACAGGCCCAAATCAGCCCCAGCATTTT; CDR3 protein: CASSIQTGPNQPQHF